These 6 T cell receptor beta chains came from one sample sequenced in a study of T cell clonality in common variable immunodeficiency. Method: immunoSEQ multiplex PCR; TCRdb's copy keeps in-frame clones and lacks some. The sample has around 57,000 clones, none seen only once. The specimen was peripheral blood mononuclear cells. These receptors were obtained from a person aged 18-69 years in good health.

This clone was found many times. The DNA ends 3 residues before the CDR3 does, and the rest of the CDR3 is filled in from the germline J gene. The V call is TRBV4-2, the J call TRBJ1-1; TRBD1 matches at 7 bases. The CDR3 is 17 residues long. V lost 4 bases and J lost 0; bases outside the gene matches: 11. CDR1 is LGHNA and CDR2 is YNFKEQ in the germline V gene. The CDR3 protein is CASSLMTGLGMNTEAFF. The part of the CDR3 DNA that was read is TGTGCCAGCAGCCTCATGACAGGGCTCGGAATGAACACTGAA.

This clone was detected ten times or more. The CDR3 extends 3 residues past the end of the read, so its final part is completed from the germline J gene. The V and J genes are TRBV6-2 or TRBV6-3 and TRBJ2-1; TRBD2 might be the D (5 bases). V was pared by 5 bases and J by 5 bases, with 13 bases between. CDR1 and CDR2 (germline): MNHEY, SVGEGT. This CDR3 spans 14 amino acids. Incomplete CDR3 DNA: TGTGCCAGCAGTGACCGACGCGGGCACAATGAG. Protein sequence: CASSDRRGHNE. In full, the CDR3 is CASSDRRGHNEQFF.

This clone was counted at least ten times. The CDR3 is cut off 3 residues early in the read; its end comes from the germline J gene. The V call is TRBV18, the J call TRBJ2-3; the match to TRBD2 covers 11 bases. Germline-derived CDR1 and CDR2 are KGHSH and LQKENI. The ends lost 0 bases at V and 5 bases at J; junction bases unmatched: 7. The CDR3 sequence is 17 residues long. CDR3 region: CASSPPSSGRAKDTQYF. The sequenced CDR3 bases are TGTGCCAGCTCACCACCGAGTAGCGGGAGGGCCAAAGATACG. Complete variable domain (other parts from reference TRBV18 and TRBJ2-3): NAGVMQNPRHLVRRRGQEARLRCSPMKGHSHVYWYRQLPEEGLKFMVYLQKENIIDESGMPKERFSAEFPKEGPSILRIQQVVRGDSAAYFCASSPPSSGRAKDTQYFGPGTRLTVL.

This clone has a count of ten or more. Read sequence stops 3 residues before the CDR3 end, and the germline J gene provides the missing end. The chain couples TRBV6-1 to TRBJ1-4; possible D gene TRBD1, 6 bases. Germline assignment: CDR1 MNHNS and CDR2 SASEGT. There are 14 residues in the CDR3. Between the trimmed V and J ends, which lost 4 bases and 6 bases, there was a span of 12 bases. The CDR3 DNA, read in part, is TGTGCCAGCAGTGCTCAGGGGTTCGATGAAAAA. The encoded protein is CASSAQGFDEK. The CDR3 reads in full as CASSAQGFDEKLFF.

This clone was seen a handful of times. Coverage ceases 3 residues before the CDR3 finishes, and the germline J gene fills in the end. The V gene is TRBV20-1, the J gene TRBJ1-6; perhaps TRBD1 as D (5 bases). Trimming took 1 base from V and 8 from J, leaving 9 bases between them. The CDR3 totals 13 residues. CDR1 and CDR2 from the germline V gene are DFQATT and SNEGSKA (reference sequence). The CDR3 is CSARVQGDSPLHF. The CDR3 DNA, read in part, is TGCAGTGCTAGAGTTCAGGGCGATTCACCC.

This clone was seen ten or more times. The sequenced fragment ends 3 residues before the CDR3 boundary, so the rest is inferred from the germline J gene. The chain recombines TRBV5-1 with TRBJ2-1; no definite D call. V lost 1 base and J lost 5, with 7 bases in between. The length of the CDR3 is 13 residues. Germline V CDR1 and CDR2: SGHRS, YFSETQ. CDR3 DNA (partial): TGCGCCAGCAGCTTGTCACAGAACAATGAG. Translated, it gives CASSLSQNNE. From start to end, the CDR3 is CASSLSQNNEQFF.